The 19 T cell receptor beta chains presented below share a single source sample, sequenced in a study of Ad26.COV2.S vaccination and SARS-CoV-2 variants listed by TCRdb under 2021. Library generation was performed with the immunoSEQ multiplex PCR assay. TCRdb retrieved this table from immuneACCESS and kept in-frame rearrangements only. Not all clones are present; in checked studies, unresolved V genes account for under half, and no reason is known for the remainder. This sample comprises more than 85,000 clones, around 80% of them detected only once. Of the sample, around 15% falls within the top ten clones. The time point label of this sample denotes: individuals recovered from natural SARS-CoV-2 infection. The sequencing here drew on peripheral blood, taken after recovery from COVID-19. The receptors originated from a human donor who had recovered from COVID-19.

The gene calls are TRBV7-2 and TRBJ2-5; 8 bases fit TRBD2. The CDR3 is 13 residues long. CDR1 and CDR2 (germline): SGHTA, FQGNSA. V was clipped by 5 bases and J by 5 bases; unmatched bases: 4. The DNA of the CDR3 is TGTGCCAGCAGCCCCGGGAGGGTGGAGACCCAGTACTTC. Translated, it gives CASSPGRVETQYF.

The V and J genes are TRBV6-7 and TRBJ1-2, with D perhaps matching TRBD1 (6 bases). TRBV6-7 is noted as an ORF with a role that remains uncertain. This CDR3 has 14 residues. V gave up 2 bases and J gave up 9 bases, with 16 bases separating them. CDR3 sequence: CASSYRSGGGRYTF. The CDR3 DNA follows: TGTGCCAGCAGTTACCGCAGCGGAGGGGGTCGCTACACCTTC.

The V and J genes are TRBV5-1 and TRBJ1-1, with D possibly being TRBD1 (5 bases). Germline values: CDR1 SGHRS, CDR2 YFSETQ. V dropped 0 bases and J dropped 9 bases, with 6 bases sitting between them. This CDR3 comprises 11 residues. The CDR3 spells CASSLEGQAFF. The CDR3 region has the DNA TGCGCCAGCAGCTTGGAGGGGCAAGCTTTCTTT. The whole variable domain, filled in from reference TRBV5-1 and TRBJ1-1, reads KAGVTQTPRYLIKTRGQQVTLSCSPISGHRSVSWYQQTPGQGLQFLFEYFSETQRNKGNFPGRFSGRQFSNSRSEMNVSTLELGDSALYLCASSLEGQAFFGQGTRLTVV.

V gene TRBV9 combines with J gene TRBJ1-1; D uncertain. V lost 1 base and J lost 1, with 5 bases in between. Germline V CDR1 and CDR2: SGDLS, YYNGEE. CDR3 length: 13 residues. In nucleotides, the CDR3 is TGTGCCAGCAGCGTATATCAGAACACTGAAGCTTTCTTT. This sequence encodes CASSVYQNTEAFF.

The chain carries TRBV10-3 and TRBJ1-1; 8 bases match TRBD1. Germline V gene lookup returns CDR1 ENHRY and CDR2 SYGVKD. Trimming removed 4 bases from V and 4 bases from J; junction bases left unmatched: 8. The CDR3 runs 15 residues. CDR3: CAISGDRRDGTEAFF. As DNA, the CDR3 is TGTGCCATCAGTGGGGACAGGAGAGACGGCACTGAAGCTTTCTTT.

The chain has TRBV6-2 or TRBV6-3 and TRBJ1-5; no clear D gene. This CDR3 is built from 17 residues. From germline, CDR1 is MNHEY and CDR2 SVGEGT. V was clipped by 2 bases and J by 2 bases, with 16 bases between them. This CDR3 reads CASSYGTERAGNQPQHF. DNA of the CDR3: TGTGCCAGCAGTTACGGAACGGAAAGGGCGGGCAATCAGCCCCAGCATTTT.

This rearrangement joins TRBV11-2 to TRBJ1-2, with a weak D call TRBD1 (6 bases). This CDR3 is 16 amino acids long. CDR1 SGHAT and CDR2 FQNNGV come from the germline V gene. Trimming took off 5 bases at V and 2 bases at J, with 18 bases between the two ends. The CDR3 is CASSGRPSTGNYGYTF. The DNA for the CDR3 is TGTGCCAGCAGCGGACGACCCAGCACAGGGAACTATGGCTACACCTTC.

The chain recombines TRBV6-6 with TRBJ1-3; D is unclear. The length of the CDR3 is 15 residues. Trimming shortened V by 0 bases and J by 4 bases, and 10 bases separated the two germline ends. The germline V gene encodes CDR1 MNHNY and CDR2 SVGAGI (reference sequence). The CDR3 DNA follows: TGTGCCAGCAGTTACTCGATCCCAGCCGGAAACACCATATATTTT. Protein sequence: CASSYSIPAGNTIYF.

The CDR3 DNA reads as TGTGCCAGCAGTATACAGGGGGCGGTGGACACTGAAGCTTTCTTT. Its protein is CASSIQGAVDTEAFF. The V and J genes are TRBV2 and TRBJ1-1; 9 nucleotides match TRBD1. V trimming: 5 bases; J trimming: 3 bases; junction bases outside the gene matches: 7. This CDR3 has 15 residues. CDR1 SNHLY and CDR2 FYNNEI come from the germline V gene. Using reference TRBV2 and TRBJ1-1 for the parts outside the CDR3, the full variable domain is EPEVTQTPSHQVTQMGQEVILRCVPISNHLYFYWYRQILGQKVEFLVSFYNNEISEKSEIFDDQFSVERPDGSNFTLKIRSTKLEDSAMYFCASSIQGAVDTEAFFGQGTRLTVV.

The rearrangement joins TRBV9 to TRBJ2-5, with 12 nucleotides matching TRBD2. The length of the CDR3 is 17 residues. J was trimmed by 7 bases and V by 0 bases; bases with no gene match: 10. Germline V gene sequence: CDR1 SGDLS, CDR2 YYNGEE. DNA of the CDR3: TGTGCCAGCAGCGTAGGAATGACTAGCGGGGGTTCCAGGACCCAGTACTTC. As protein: CASSVGMTSGGSRTQYF.

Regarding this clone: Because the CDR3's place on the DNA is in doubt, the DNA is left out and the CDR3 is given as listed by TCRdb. The CDR3 loop reads CASSFGNGEQYF. The V call is TRBV5-4, the J call TRBJ2-7. CDR1 SGHNT and CDR2 YYREEE come from the germline V gene (reference sequence). The CDR3 contains 12 residues when both ends are counted.

CDR3 in amino acids: CASSQDMADRVAEQYF. As DNA, the CDR3 is TGTGCCAGCAGCCAAGATATGGCGGACAGGGTGGCGGAGCAGTACTTC. V and J are TRBV4-2 and TRBJ2-7; 8 nucleotides match TRBD1. The CDR3 is made up of 16 amino acids. CDR1 is LGHNA, CDR2 YNFKEQ, per germline. With 0 bases clipped from V and 7 bases from J, the junction kept 11 bases outside the gene matches.

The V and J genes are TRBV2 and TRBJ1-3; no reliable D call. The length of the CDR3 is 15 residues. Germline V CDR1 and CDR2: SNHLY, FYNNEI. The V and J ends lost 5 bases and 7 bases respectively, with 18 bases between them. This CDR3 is CASSTIEGQVNTIYF. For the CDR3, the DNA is TGTGCCAGCAGTACTATAGAGGGTCAAGTTAACACCATATATTTT.

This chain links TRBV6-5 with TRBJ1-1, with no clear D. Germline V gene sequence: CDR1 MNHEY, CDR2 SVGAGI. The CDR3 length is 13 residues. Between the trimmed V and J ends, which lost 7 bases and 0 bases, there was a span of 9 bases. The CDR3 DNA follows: TGTGCCAGCATGAGGAGCGTGAACACTGAAGCTTTCTTT. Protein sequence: CASMRSVNTEAFF.

The CDR3 DNA sequence: TGTGCCAGCAGCGCGGGACTAGTTAGCACAGATACGCAGTATTTT. Translating it yields CASSAGLVSTDTQYF. The chain employs TRBV2 and TRBJ2-3; 8 nucleotides match TRBD2. The germline CDR1 and CDR2 sequences are SNHLY and FYNNEI. The CDR3 covers 15 residues. V was clipped by 6 bases and J by 0 bases; unmatched bases: 5.

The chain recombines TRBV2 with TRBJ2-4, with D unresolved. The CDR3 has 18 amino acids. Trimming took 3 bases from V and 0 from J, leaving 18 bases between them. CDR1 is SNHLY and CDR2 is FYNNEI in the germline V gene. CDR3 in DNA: TGTGCCAGCAGTGACCCGCGAGCGAGTTTGCTAGCCAAAAACATTCAGTACTTC. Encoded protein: CASSDPRASLLAKNIQYF.

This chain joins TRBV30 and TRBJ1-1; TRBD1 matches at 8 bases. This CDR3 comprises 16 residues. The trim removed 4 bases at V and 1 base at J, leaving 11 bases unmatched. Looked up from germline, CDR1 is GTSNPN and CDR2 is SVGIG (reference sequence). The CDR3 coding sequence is TGTGCCTGGACCCCGAGGACAGGGCTCACGAACACTGAAGCTTTCTTT. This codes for CAWTPRTGLTNTEAFF.

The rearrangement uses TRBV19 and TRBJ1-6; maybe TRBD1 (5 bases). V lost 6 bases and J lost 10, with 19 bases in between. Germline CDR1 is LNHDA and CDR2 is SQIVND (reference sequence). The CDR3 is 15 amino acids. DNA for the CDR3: TGTGCCAGTAGCAACGGGATTTGGGGCACGTCACCCCTCCACTTT. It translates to CASSNGIWGTSPLHF.

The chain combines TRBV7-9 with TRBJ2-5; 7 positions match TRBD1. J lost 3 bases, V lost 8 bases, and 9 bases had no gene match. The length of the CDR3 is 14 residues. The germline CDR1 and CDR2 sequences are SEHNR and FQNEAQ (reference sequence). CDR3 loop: CASGIKTGKETQYF. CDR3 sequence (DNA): TGTGCCAGCGGCATAAAGACAGGGAAAGAGACCCAGTACTTC.